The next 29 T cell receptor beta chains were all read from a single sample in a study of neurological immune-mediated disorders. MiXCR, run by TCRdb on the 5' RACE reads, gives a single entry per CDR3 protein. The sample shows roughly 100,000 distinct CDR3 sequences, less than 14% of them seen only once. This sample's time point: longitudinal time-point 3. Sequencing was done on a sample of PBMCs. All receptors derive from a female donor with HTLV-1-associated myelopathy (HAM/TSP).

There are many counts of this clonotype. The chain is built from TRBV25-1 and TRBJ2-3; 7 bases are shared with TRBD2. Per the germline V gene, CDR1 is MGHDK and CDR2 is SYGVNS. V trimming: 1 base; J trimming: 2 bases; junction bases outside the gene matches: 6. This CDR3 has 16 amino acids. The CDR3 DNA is TGTGCCAGCAGTGAATCTAGCGGTGGATACACAGATACGCAGTATTTT. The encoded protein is CASSESSGGYTDTQYF.

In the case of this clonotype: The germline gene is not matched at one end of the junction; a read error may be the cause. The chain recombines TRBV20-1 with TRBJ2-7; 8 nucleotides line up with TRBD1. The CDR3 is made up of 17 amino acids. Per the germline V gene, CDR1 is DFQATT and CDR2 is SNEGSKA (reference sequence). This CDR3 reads CSAIAGTGLMSSYEQYF. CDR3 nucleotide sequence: TGCAGTGCTATAGCCGGGACAGGCCTGATGAGCTCCTATGAGCAGTACTTC.

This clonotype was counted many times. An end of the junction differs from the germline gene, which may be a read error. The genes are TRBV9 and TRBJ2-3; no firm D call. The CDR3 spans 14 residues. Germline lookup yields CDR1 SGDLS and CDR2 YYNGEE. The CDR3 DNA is TGTGCCAGCAGCCCACGAACCCAAGGAACAGTGTTGGATTTT. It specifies CASSPRTQGTVLDF.

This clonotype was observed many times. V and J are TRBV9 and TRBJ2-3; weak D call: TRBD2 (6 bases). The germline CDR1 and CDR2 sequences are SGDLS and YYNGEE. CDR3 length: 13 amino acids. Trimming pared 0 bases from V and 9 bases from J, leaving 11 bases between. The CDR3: CASSVDGSGTQYF. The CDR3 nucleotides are TGTGCCAGCAGCGTAGACGGGAGTGGAACGCAGTATTTT. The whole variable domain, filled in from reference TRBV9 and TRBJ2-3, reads DSGVTQTPKHLITATGQRVTLRCSPRSGDLSVYWYQQSLDQGLQFLIQYYNGEERAKGNILERFSAQQFPDLHSELNLSSLELGDSALYFCASSVDGSGTQYFGPGTRLTVL.

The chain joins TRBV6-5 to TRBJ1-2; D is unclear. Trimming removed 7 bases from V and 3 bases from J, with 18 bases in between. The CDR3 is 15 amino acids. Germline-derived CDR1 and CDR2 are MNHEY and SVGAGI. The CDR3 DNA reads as TGTGCCAGCACTTCCCCTGGGTTAGGTGACTATGGCTACACCTTC. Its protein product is CASTSPGLGDYGYTF.

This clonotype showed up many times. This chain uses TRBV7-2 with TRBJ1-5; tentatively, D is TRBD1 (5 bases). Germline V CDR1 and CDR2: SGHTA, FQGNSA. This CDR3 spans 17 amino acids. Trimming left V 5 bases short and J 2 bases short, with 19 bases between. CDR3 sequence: CASSRNSGSGGNQPQHF. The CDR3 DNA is TGTGCCAGCAGCCGGAATTCAGGGAGTGGTGGCAATCAGCCCCAGCATTTT.

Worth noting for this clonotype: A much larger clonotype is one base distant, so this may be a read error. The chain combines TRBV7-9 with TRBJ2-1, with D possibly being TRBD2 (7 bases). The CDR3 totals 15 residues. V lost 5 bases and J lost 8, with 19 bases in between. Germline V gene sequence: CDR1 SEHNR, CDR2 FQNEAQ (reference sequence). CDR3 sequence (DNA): TGTGCCAGCAGCGGGGGGGCGTCCGGTAGGGATGAGCAGTTCTTC. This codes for CASSGGASGRDEQFF. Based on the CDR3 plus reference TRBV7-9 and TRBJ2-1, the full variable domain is DTGVSQNPRHKITKRGQNVTFRCDPISEHNRLYWYRQTLGQGPEFLTYFQNEAQLEKSRLLSDRFSAERPKGSFSTLEIQRTEQGDSAMYLCASSGGASGRDEQFFGPGTRLTVL.

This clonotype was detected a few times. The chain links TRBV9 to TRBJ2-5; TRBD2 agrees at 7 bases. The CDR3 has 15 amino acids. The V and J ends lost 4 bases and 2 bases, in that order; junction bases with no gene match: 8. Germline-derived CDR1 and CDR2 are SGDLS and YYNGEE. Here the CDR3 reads CASSPRAGIQETQYF. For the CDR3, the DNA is TGTGCCAGCAGCCCCCGAGCGGGGATACAAGAGACCCAGTACTTC.

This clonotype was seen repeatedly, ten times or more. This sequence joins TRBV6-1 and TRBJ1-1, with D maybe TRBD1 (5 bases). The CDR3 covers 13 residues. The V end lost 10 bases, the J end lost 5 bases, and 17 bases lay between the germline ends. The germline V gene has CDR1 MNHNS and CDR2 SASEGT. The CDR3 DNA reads TGTGCCATCACCGTCCAGGGAAGGACTGAAGCTTTCTTT. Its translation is CAITVQGRTEAFF.

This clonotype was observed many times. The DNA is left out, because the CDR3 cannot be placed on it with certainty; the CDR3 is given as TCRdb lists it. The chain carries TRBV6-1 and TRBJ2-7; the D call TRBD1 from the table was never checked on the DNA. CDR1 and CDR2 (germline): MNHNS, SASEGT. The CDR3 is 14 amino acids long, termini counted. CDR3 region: CASILDRVRYEQYF.

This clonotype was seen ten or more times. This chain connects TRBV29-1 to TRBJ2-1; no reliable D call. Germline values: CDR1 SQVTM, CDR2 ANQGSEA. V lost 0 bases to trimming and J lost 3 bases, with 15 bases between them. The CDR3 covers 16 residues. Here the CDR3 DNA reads TGCAGCGTTGAAGATCCTTTGGCGGATATCTACAATGAGCAGTTCTTC. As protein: CSVEDPLADIYNEQFF.

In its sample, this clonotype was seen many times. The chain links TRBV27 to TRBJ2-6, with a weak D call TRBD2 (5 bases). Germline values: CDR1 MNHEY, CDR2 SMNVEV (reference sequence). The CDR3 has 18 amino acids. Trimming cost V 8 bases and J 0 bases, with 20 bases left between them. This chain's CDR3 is CASARGLFSNSGANVLTF. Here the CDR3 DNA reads TGTGCCAGCGCCCGAGGACTTTTCTCAAACTCTGGGGCCAACGTCCTGACTTTC.

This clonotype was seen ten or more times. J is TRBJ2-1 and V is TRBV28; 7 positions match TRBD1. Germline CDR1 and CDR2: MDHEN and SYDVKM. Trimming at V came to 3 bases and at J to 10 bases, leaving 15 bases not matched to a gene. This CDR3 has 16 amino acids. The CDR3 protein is CASSFGTVGEFSEQFF. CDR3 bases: TGTGCCAGCAGTTTCGGGACAGTCGGGGAGTTTAGCGAGCAGTTCTTC.

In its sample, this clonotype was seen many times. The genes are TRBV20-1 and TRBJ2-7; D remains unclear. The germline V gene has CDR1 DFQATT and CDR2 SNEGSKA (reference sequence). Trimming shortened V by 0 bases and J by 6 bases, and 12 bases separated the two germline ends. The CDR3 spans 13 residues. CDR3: CSARDSFLGEQYF. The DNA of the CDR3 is TGCAGTGCTAGAGATTCGTTTCTGGGCGAGCAGTACTTC.

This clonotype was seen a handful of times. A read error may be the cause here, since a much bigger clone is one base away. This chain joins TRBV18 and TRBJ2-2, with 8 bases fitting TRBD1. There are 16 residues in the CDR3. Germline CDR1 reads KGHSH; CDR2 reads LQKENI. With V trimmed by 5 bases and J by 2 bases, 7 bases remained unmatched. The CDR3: CASSTLQGANTGELFF. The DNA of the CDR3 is TGTGCCAGCTCAACACTCCAGGGGGCTAACACCGGGGAGCTGTTTTTT.

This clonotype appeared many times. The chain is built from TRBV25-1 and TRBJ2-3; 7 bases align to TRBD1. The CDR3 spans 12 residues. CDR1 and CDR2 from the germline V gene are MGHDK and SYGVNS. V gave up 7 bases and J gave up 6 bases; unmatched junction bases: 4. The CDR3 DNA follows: TGTGCCAGCAAAGGGACAGCCGATACGCAGTATTTT. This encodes CASKGTADTQYF.

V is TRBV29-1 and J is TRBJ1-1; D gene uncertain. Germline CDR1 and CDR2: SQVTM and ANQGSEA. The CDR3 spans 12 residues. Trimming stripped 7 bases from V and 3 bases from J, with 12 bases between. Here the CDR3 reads CSGSRGDTEAFF. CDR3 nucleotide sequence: TGCAGCGGATCGCGAGGCGACACTGAAGCTTTCTTT. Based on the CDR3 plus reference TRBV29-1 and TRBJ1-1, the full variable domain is SAVISQKPSRDICQRGTSLTIQCQVDSQVTMMFWYRQQPGQSLTLIATANQGSEATYESGFVIDKFPISRPNLTFSTLTVSNMSPEDSSIYLCSGSRGDTEAFFGQGTRLTVV.

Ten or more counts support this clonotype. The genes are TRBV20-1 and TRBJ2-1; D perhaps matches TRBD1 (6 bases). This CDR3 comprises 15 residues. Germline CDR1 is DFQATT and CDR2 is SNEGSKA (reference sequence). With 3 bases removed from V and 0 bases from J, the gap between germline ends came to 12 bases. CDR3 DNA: TGCAGTGCTAGTGAGCAGGGGACCTCCTACAATGAGCAGTTCTTC. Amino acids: CSASEQGTSYNEQFF.

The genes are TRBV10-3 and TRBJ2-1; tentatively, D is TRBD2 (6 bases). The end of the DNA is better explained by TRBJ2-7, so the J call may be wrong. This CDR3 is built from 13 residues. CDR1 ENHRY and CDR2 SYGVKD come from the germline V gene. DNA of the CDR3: TGTGCCATCACCTGGGACCGGGGGTCTGAGCAGTACTTC. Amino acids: CAITWDRGSEQYF.

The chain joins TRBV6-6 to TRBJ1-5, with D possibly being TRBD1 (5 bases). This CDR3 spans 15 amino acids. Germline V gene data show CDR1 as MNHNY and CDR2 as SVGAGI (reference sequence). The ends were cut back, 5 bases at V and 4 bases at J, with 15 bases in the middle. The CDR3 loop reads CASSARVEGNQPQHF. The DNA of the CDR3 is TGTGCCAGCAGTGCCAGGGTTGAGGGGAATCAGCCCCAGCATTTT.

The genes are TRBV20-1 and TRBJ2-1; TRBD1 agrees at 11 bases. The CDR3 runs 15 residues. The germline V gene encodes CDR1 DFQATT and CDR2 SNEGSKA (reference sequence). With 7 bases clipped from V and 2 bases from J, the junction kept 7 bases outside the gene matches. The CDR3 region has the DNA TGCAGTGTTCCACCGGGACAGGGGGCCTACAATGAGCAGTTCTTC. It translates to CSVPPGQGAYNEQFF.

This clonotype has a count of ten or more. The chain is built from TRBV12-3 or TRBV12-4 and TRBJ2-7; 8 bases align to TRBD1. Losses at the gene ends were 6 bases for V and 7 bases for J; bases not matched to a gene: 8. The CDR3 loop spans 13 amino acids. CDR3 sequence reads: CASSGQGTEEQYF. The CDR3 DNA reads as TGTGCCAGCAGCGGACAGGGAACGGAGGAGCAGTACTTC.

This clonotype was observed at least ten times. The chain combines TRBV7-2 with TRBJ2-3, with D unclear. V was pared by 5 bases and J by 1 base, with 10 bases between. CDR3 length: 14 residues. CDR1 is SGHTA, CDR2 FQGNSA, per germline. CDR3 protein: CASSLDPGTDTQYF. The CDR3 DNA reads TGTGCCAGCAGCCTCGACCCCGGCACAGATACGCAGTATTTT.

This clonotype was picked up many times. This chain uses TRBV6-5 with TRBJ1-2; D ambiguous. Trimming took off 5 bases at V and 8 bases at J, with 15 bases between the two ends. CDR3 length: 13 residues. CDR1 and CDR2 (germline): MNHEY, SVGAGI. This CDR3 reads CASSAQSSGGYTF. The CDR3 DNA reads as TGTGCCAGCAGTGCGCAGTCCTCCGGGGGCTACACCTTC.

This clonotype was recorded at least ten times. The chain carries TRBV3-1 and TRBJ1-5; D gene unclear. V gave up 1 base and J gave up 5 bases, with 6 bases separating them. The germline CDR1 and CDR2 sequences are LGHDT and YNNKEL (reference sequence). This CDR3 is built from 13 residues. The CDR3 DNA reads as TGTGCCAGCAGCCAAGGAACTTATCAGCCCCAGCATTTT. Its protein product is CASSQGTYQPQHF.

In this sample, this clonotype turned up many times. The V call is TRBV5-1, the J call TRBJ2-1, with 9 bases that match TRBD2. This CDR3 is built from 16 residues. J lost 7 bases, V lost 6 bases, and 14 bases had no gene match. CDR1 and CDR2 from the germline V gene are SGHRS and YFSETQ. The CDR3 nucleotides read TGCGCCAGCACCCTTTTCGGCGGGGGGGCGGGAAATGAGCAGTTCTTC. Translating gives CASTLFGGGAGNEQFF.

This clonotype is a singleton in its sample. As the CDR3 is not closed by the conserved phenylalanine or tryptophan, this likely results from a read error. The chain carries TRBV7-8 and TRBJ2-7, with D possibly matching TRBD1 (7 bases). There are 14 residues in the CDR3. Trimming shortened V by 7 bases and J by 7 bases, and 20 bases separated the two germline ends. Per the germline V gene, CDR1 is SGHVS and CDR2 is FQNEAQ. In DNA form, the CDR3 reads TGTGCCAGCAACTACAACCCAGGGGGGCGGGAGCAGTACCTC. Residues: CASNYNPGGREQYL.

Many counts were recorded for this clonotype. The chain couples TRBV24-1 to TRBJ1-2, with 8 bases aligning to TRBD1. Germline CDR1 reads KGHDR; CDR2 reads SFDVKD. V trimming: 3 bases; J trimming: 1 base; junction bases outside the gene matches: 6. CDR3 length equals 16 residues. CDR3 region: CATSDPGQGLNYGYTF. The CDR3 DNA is TGTGCCACCAGTGATCCCGGACAGGGCCTTAACTATGGCTACACCTTC.

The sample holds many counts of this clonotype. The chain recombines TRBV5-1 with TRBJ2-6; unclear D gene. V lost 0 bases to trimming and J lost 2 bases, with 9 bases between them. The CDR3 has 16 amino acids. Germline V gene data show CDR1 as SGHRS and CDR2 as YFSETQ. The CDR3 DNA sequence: TGCGCCAGCAGCTTGGGGACGGTACCTGGGGCCAACGTCCTGACTTTC. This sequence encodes CASSLGTVPGANVLTF. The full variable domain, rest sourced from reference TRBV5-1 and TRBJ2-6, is KAGVTQTPRYLIKTRGQQVTLSCSPISGHRSVSWYQQTPGQGLQFLFEYFSETQRNKGNFPGRFSGRQFSNSRSEMNVSTLELGDSALYLCASSLGTVPGANVLTFGAGSRLTVL.